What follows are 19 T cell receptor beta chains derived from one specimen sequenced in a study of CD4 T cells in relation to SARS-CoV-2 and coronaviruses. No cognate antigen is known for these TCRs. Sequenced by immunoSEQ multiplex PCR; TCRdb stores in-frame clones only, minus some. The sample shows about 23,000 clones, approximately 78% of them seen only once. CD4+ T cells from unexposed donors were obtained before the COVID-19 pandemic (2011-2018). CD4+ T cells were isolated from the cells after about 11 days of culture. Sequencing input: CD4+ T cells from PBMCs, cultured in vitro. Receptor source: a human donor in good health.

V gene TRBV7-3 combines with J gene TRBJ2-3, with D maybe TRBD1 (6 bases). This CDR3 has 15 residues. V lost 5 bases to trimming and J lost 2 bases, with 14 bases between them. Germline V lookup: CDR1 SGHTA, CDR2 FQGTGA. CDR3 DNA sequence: TGTGCCAGCAGCCAGGCCGGACAGATCACAGATACGCAGTATTTT. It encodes CASSQAGQITDTQYF.

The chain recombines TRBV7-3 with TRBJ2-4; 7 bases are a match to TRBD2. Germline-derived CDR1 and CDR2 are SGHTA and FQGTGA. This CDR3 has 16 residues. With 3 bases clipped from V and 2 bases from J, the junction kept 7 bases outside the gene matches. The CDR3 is CASSLGSGRPKNIQYF. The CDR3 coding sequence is TGTGCCAGCAGCTTGGGATCCGGGAGGCCCAAAAACATTCAGTACTTC.

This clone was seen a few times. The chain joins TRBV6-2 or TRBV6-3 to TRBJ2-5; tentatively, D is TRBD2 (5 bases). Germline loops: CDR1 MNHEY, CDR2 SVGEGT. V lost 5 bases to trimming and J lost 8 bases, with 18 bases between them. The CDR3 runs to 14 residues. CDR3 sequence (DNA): TGTGCCAGCAGTCCCCCCGAGGGCGCTCAAACCCAGTACTTC. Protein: CASSPPEGAQTQYF.

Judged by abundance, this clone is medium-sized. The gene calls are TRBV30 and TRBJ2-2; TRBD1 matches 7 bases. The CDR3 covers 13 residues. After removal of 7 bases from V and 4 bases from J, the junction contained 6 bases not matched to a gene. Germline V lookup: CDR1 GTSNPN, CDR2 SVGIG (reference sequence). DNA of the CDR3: TGTGCCTTGACAGGGTTCCCCACCGGGGAGCTGTTTTTT. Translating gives CALTGFPTGELFF.

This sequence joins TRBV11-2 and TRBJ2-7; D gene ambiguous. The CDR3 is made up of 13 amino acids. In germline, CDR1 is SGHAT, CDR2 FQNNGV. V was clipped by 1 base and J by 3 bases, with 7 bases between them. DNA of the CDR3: TGTGCCAGCAGCTTAGTGGGGATCTACGAGCAGTACTTC. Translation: CASSLVGIYEQYF.

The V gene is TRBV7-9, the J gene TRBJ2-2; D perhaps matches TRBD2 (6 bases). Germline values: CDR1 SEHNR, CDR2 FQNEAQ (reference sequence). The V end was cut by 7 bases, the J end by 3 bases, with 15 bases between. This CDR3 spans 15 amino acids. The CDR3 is CASKMGGRYTGELFF. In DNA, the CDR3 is TGTGCCAGCAAGATGGGGGGTCGTTACACCGGGGAGCTGTTTTTT.

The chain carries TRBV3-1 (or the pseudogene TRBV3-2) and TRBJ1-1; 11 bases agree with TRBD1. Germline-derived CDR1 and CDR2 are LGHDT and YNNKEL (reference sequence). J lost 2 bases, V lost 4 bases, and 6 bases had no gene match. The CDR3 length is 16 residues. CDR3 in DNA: TGTGCCAGCAGCCCCAGGACAGGGGGCGAAAACACTGAAGCTTTCTTT. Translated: CASSPRTGGENTEAFF.

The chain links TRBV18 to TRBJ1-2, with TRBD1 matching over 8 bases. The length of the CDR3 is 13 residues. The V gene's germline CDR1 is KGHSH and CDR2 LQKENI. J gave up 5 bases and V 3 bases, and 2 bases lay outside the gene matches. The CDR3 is CASSPDREYGYTF. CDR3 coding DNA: TGTGCCAGCTCACCGGACAGGGAATATGGCTACACCTTC.

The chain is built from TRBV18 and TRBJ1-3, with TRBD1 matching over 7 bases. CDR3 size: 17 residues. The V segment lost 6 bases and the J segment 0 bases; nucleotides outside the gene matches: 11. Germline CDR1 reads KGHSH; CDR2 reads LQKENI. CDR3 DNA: TGTGCCAGCTCCCTAATGGGACAGTCTATCTCTGGAAACACCATATATTTT. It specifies CASSLMGQSISGNTIYF.

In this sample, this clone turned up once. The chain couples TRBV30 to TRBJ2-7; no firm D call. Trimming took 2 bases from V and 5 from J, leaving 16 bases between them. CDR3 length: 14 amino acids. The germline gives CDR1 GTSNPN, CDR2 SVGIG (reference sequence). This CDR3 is CAWSRQGFRDEQYF. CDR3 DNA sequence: TGTGCCTGGAGTCGACAAGGGTTCCGGGACGAGCAGTACTTC.

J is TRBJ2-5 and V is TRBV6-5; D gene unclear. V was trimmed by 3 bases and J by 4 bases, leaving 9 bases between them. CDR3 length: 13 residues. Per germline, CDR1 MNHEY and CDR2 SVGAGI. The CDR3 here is CASSYSRGETQYF. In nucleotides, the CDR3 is TGTGCCAGCAGTTATAGTAGAGGAGAGACCCAGTACTTC.

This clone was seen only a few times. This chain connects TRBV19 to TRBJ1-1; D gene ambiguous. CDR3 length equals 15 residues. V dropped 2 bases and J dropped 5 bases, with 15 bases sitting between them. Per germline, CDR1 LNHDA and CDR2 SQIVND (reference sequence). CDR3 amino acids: CASSISSGRGTEAFF. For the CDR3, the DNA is TGTGCCAGTAGTATAAGTTCGGGCCGGGGAACTGAAGCTTTCTTT.

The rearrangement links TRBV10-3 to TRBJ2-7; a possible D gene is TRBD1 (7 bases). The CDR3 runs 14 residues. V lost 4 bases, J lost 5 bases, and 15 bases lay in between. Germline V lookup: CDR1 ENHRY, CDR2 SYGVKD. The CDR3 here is CAISAGGLLHEQYF. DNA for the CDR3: TGTGCCATCAGTGCAGGGGGACTTCTTCACGAGCAGTACTTC.

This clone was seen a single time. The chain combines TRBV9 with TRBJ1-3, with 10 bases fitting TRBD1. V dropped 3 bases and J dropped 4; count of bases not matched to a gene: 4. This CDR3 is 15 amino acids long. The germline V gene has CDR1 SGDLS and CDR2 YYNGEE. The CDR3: CASSGGQGNGNTIYF. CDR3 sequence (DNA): TGTGCCAGCAGCGGGGGACAGGGGAACGGAAACACCATATATTTT.

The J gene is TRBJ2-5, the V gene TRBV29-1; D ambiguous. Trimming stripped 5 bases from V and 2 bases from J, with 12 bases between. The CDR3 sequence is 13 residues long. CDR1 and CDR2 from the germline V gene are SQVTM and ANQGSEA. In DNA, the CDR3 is TGCAGCGTTCTATTCGGTACTCAAGAGACCCAGTACTTC. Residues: CSVLFGTQETQYF.

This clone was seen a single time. The CDR3 loop reads CASSPKRGLEGLSSYNEQFF. The CDR3 DNA is TGTGCCAGCTCACCAAAAAGGGGACTCGAAGGGCTGAGCTCCTACAATGAGCAGTTCTTC. The rearrangement links TRBV18 to TRBJ2-1; perhaps TRBD2 as D (6 bases). The CDR3 has 20 amino acids. Germline-derived CDR1 and CDR2 are KGHSH and LQKENI. The germline V and J ends were trimmed by 2 bases and 0 bases, with 23 bases remaining between them.

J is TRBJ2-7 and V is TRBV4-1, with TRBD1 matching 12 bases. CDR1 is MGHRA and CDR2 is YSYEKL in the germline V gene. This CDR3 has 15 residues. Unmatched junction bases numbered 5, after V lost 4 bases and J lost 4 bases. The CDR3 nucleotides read TGCGCCAGCAGCCCGGGACAGGGGGCCGTGTACGAGCAGTACTTC. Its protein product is CASSPGQGAVYEQYF.

The CDR3 is CASSLYGANVLTF. The CDR3 region has the DNA TGTGCCAGCAGTTTGTATGGGGCCAACGTCCTGACTTTC. The chain links TRBV12-3 or TRBV12-4 to TRBJ2-6, with D unresolved. Trimming cost V 3 bases and J 3 bases, with 3 bases left between them. This CDR3 is 13 amino acids long.

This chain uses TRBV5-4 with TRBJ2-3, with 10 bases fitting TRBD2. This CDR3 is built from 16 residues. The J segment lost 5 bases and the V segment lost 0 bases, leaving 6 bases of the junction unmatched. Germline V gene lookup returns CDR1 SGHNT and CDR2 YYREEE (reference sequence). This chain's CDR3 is CASSLVLAGAIDTQYF. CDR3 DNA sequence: TGTGCCAGCAGCTTGGTCCTAGCGGGAGCGATAGATACGCAGTATTTT.